Detailed here is one T cell receptor beta chain. As yet, its antigen is unknown. This record comes from a study of cytomegalovirus exposure and HLA in healthy donors. Study-level findings and limits: The study listed approximately 160 cytomegalovirus-associated TCR beta chains.

Germline V gene lookup returns CDR1 SNHLY and CDR2 FYNNEI. Trimming shortened V by 3 bases and J by 1 base, and 9 bases separated the two germline ends. CDR3 length equals 14 residues. This table comes from immunoSEQ multiplex PCR, and its TCRdb copy is limited to in-frame clones, with some not included. The profile shows more than 150,000 clones, approximately 88% of them singletons. This chain joins TRBV2 and TRBJ1-1; no reliable D call. The TCR originated in a man younger than 30 in good health and CMV-seropositive. Source material: PBMCs. The CDR3 DNA reads as TGTGCCAGCAGTGACAGGCCTCCGAACACTGAAGCTTTCTTT. As protein: CASSDRPPNTEAFF.